Each of the 17 T cell receptor beta chains below was sequenced from the same sample in a study of beta chain features in type 1 diabetes listed by TCRdb under 2018. Library preparation used the immunoSEQ multiplex PCR assay. The entire amount of isolated RNA was reverse transcribed using the High Capacity cDNA Reverse Transcription Kit, so the sequenced TCRB transcripts were expressed ones. Sourced from immuneACCESS, this table was stored by TCRdb with only in-frame sequences that have V and J called. A share of the clones is absent; for the studies checked, an unresolved V gene accounts for under half, and the remainder has no known explanation. The sample profile shows about 290,000 clones; approximately 8% of them were found once. The top ten clonotypes cover approximately 1% of the sample. Material for sequencing was central memory CD4+ T cells from blood. These receptors were taken from a woman younger than 30 in good health.

This clone was counted only a few times. This chain links TRBV5-4 with TRBJ2-5, with 8 bases lining up with TRBD1. In germline, CDR1 is SGHNT, CDR2 YYREEE (reference sequence). The V segment lost 5 bases and the J segment 4 bases; nucleotides outside the gene matches: 13. CDR3 size: 16 residues. In DNA form, the CDR3 reads TGTGCCAGCAGTCGAACCCAGGGGGCGAATGGAGAGACCCAGTACTTC. It encodes CASSRTQGANGETQYF.

This clone was observed a few times. This chain uses TRBV2 with TRBJ2-3; D unresolved. This CDR3 contains 12 residues. V shed 6 bases and J shed 2 bases, with 6 bases lying between them. Germline assignment: CDR1 SNHLY and CDR2 FYNNEI. The CDR3 reads CASRQNTDTQYF. DNA of the CDR3: TGTGCCAGCAGACAGAACACAGATACGCAGTATTTT.

The V and J genes are TRBV7-9 and TRBJ2-5; D gene uncertain. The germline V gene has CDR1 SEHNR and CDR2 FQNEAQ (reference sequence). Trimming left V 1 base short and J 5 bases short, with 5 bases between. CDR3 length: 12 residues. The CDR3 region has the DNA TGTGCCAGCAGCTTAGACCGGGAGACCCAGTACTTC. Its translation is CASSLDRETQYF.

This clone was detected a few times. The V and J genes are TRBV11-3 and TRBJ2-1; no firm D call. CDR3 length: 14 amino acids. In germline, CDR1 is SGHNT, CDR2 YENEEA. Trimming left V 1 base short and J 5 bases short, with 9 bases between. The CDR3 reads CASSLVLADNEQFF. In DNA form, the CDR3 reads TGTGCCAGCAGCTTAGTTCTGGCGGACAATGAGCAGTTCTTC.

This clone was found a few times. The chain has TRBV19 and TRBJ2-7; 8 bases map to TRBD2. V was clipped by 3 bases and J by 0 bases; unmatched bases: 13. CDR1 is LNHDA and CDR2 is SQIVND in the germline V gene (reference sequence). CDR3 length: 18 residues. The CDR3 protein is CASSIGLARPSFSYEQYF. CDR3 coding DNA: TGTGCCAGTAGTATTGGACTAGCAAGGCCTTCGTTCTCCTACGAGCAGTACTTC.

V is TRBV5-1 and J is TRBJ1-1; unclear D gene. V was cut by 4 bases and J by 1 base, with 2 bases left in between. The CDR3 is 11 amino acids. The germline CDR1 and CDR2 sequences are SGHRS and YFSETQ. The CDR3 loop reads CASSENTEAFF. CDR3 DNA sequence: TGCGCCAGCAGCGAGAACACTGAAGCTTTCTTT.

This clone has just a few counts. CDR3 coding DNA: TGTGCCACCAGCAGACCTTCTGGGGGGGAAGCTTTCTTT. This codes for CATSRPSGGEAFF. The V call is TRBV15, the J call TRBJ1-1; possibly TRBD1 for D (5 bases). Germline lookup yields CDR1 LNHNV and CDR2 YYDKDF (reference sequence). The CDR3 runs 13 residues. V lost 2 bases to trimming and J lost 8 bases, with 12 bases between them.

This clone has only a few counts. The chain combines TRBV5-1 with TRBJ2-1; no clear D. The CDR3 is 13 amino acids. CDR1 and CDR2 (germline): SGHRS, YFSETQ. Trimming shortened V by 1 base and J by 6 bases, and 8 bases separated the two germline ends. CDR3 residues: CASSLLLSNEQFF. CDR3 in DNA: TGCGCCAGCAGCTTGCTCCTAAGCAATGAGCAGTTCTTC.

J is TRBJ2-6 and V is TRBV1; the table's D call TRBD2 went unverified against the DNA. TRBV1 corresponds to a pseudogene. The CDR3 loop spans 18 amino acids. CDR3 residues: CTSSSIRCAQSRANVLTF. The DNA for the CDR3 is TGCACCAGCAGTAGCATTCGTTGTGCACAAAGTCGGGCCAACGTCCTGACTTTC.

This chain connects TRBV19 to TRBJ2-1, with 14 bases matching TRBD2. This CDR3 comprises 20 residues. CDR1 and CDR2 (germline): LNHDA, SQIVND (reference sequence). After removal of 5 bases from V and 5 bases from J, the junction contained 17 bases not matched to a gene. In nucleotides, the CDR3 is TGTGCCAGTAGTCGATTGGGGACTAGCGGGGGCCTCAGGGCCAACAATGAGCAGTTCTTC. Translation gives CASSRLGTSGGLRANNEQFF.

This chain uses TRBV7-2 with TRBJ1-4; D is ambiguous. V dropped 0 bases and J dropped 6 bases, with 8 bases sitting between them. The germline CDR1 and CDR2 sequences are SGHTA and FQGNSA. This CDR3 spans 14 amino acids. CDR3 residues: CASSLAYDHEKLFF. In nucleotides, the CDR3 is TGTGCCAGCAGCTTAGCCTACGACCATGAAAAACTGTTTTTT.

This clone showed up just a few times. The V call is TRBV4-3, the J call TRBJ2-7; 10 bases are shared with TRBD2. V was clipped by 4 bases and J by 4 bases; unmatched bases: 4. This CDR3 is built from 14 residues. Germline V gives CDR1 LGHNA, CDR2 YSLEER. The CDR3 region is CASSRQREGYEQYF. For the CDR3, the DNA is TGCGCCAGCAGCCGTCAGCGGGAGGGTTACGAGCAGTACTTC.

The chain couples TRBV5-1 to TRBJ1-4; D possibly corresponds to TRBD1 (5 bases). The CDR3 sequence is 15 residues long. Deletions cut 0 bases from V and 6 bases from J, with 12 bases between. Germline-derived CDR1 and CDR2 are SGHRS and YFSETQ. CDR3 coding DNA: TGCGCCAGCAGCTTGGGCGGCAGGGCGGATGAAAAACTGTTTTTT. It specifies CASSLGGRADEKLFF.

This clone has only a few counts. V is TRBV6-5 and J is TRBJ2-7, with 8 bases aligning to TRBD2. The V gene's germline CDR1 is MNHEY and CDR2 SVGAGI. This CDR3 has 14 residues. V was clipped by 6 bases and J by 6 bases; unmatched bases: 10. CDR3 residues: CASRFTGGGREQYF. The CDR3 region has the DNA TGTGCCAGCAGATTTACCGGGGGGGGCCGCGAGCAGTACTTC.

This sequence joins TRBV18 and TRBJ1-1; weak D call: TRBD1 (5 bases). Germline-derived CDR1 and CDR2 are KGHSH and LQKENI. This CDR3 comprises 15 residues. With 3 bases removed from V and 1 base from J, the gap between germline ends came to 12 bases. The CDR3 is CASSPYSTANTEAFF. The CDR3 DNA is TGTGCCAGCTCACCCTATTCGACAGCGAACACTGAAGCTTTCTTT.

This clone occurred a few times. The chain links TRBV7-6 to TRBJ2-2; TRBD1 agrees at 11 bases. The CDR3 consists of 15 residues. Germline V lookup: CDR1 SGHVS, CDR2 FNYEAQ. J lost 6 bases, V lost 5 bases, and 5 bases had no gene match. The DNA for the CDR3 is TGTGCCAGCAGCCGGACAGGGGGCTCCGCCGGGGAGCTGTTTTTT. Its translation: CASSRTGGSAGELFF.

On this clone itself: This specimen includes other DNA sequences encoding the same CDR3. V and J are TRBV6-5 and TRBJ1-2, with D unclear. CDR1 is MNHEY and CDR2 is SVGAGI in the germline V gene. V was cut by 5 bases and J by 5 bases, with 9 bases left in between. The CDR3 spans 12 residues. CDR3 DNA: TGTGCCAGCAGTACCGGCGGGTATGGCTACACCTTC. Amino acids: CASSTGGYGYTF.